This TCR beta chain derives from a study of T cell responses to AZD1222 COVID-19 vaccine. Study outcomes and limitations: Seropositive at baseline were only five or six AZD1222 recipients. Spike was spanned by vaccine-associated CD4 TCRs, with dominance at 160-218 and 743-854. White British people made up most donors, females outnumbered males, and clonal diversity was possibly underestimated. After the peak T cell response, and only then, were repertoires sampled.

A remark on this clone: Antigen specificity is unknown.

The CDR3 length is 14 residues. Germline CDR1 and CDR2: SNHLY and FYNNEI. Trimming left V 1 base short and J 1 base short, with 7 bases between. Using immunoSEQ multiplex PCR, the repertoire was profiled, and TCRdb retains in-frame clones only, with some absent. Seen here are some 140,000 clones, 85% to 95% observed once, and the top ten hold 6% to 7%. The sequence was obtained from an adult who received the AZD1222 COVID-19 vaccine. The material sequenced was peripheral blood, taken 28 days after the second AZD1222 dose. The chain couples TRBV2 to TRBJ1-1; no definite D call. The CDR3 protein is CASSEGYRNTEAFF. Written as DNA, the CDR3 is TGTGCCAGCAGTGAAGGGTACAGGAACACTGAAGCTTTCTTT.